What follows are 10 T cell receptor beta chains derived from one specimen sequenced in a study of tumor-infiltrating lymphocytes in primary liver carcinoma. TCR beta cDNA came from about 500 ng total RNA, primed with a constant-region primer. Libraries of TCR beta came from three nested multiplex PCR rounds with slightly modified ARM-PCR. Running roughly 10 cycles apiece, the first two PCR rounds relied on TRBV1-TRBV30 forward primers together with a C-beta reverse primer. TCRdb analysed the multiplex PCR reads with MiXCR anew, one entry per CDR3 protein. The sample lists 80,000 to 100,000 distinct CDR3 sequences, roughly 70% seen once, with more than 25% in the top ten. For each extraction, RNA and DNA were obtained together from around 20-30 mg of unsorted bulk tissue. The material sequenced was tumor-adjacent normal liver tissue. Receptors were obtained from a man aged 35 to 55 with primary liver carcinoma and hepatitis B virus infection.

As regards this clonotype: A read error may produce the germline difference seen at one junction end. The chain recombines TRBV24-1 with TRBJ2-7, with TRBD2 as a possible D gene (6 bases). The CDR3 has 13 amino acids. The germline V gene has CDR1 KGHDR and CDR2 SFDVKD. Written as DNA, the CDR3 is TGTGCCACCATCCCAGGGAGGTCCTACGATCAGTACTTC. This encodes CATIPGRSYDQYF.

In regard to this clonotype: Given a much more abundant clone one base away, this may be a read error. The V gene is TRBV29-1, the J gene TRBJ1-4; no clear D gene. V was pared by 4 bases and J by 3 bases, with 12 bases between. The CDR3 spans 14 residues. Per the germline V gene, CDR1 is SQVTM and CDR2 is ANQGSEA. The CDR3 spells CSVGSGNANEKLFF. The CDR3, as DNA: TGCAGCGTTGGTTCTGGGAATGCTAATGAAAAACTGTTTTTT.

To note about this clonotype: Sequence at one end of the junction differs from germline and may be a read error. V usage is TRBV11-2 and J usage is TRBJ2-5; a possible D gene is TRBD2 (5 bases). The CDR3 spans 12 residues. CDR1 is SGHAT, CDR2 FQNNGV, per germline. For the CDR3, the DNA is TGTACCAGCAGCTTAATGGGAGACGCCCAGTACTTC. Its translation: CTSSLMGDAQYF.

Turning to this clonotype: As the CDR3 is not closed by the conserved phenylalanine or tryptophan, this likely results from a read error. The V call is TRBV28, the J call TRBJ2-7; 8 nucleotides line up with TRBD1. V dropped 6 bases and J dropped 2; count of bases not matched to a gene: 6. Germline values: CDR1 MDHEN, CDR2 SYDVKM. The CDR3 covers 14 residues. This CDR3 is CASRRQGLAYEQYL. The CDR3 DNA is TGTGCCAGCAGACGACAGGGGTTGGCCTACGAGCAGTACCTC.

This clonotype appeared a single time. Given a much more abundant clone one base away, this may be a read error. The rearrangement uses TRBV6-5 and TRBJ2-2; tentative D call: TRBD1 (6 bases). The germline V gene has CDR1 MNHEY and CDR2 SVGAGI. The CDR3 consists of 15 residues. Trimming pared 4 bases from V and 5 bases from J, leaving 14 bases between. The CDR3 DNA reads TGTGCCAGCAGTTTTGTCGGGACAAGGACCGGGGAGCTGTTTTTT. This encodes CASSFVGTRTGELFF.

This clonotype was counted a few times. The V and J genes are TRBV7-9 and TRBJ2-1, with 13 nucleotides matching TRBD2. The V segment lost 1 base and the J segment 6 bases; nucleotides outside the gene matches: 9. The CDR3 length is 18 residues. Germline V gene data show CDR1 as SEHNR and CDR2 as FQNEAQ (reference sequence). The CDR3 region is CASSLDSTSGRAVNEQFF. The CDR3 bases are TGTGCCAGCAGCTTAGACAGTACTAGCGGGAGGGCCGTCAATGAGCAGTTCTTC.

Comments on this clonotype: Here the CDR3 omits its conserved ending phenylalanine or tryptophan, so a read error is the likely source. The genes are TRBV11-2 and TRBJ2-7; 7 bases match TRBD2. Trimming at V came to 7 bases and at J to 0 bases, leaving 15 bases not matched to a gene. CDR3 length: 17 amino acids. CDR1 and CDR2 (germline): SGHAT, FQNNGV. The chain's CDR3 is CASTETYPTSDSYEQYS. CDR3 DNA sequence: TGTGCCAGCACCGAAACGTACCCAACTAGCGACTCCTACGAGCAGTACTCC.

This clonotype came up many times. The rearrangement links TRBV6-5 to TRBJ2-3, with 8 positions matching TRBD2. The CDR3 totals 17 residues. J was trimmed by 5 bases and V by 5 bases; bases with no gene match: 15. Germline V lookup: CDR1 MNHEY, CDR2 SVGAGI. CDR3 DNA sequence: TGTGCCAGCAGTGGACTTGGGAGCGGGAGTCAAGGAGATACGCAGTATTTT. Protein product: CASSGLGSGSQGDTQYF.

This clonotype was seen once. Compared with germline, one end of the junction differs, possibly owing to a read error. CDR3 nucleotides: TGTGCCAGCAGCTTCGGGACAGAGGGAATGAACACTGAAGTTATCTTT. Its translation is CASSFGTEGMNTEVIF. The chain recombines TRBV11-2 with TRBJ1-1; the match to TRBD1 covers 7 bases. Germline V gene sequence: CDR1 SGHAT, CDR2 FQNNGV. The CDR3 is made up of 16 amino acids.

About this clonotype itself: An end of the junction does not agree with germline; a read error may underlie this. This rearrangement joins TRBV10-3 to TRBJ2-3, with a weak D call TRBD1 (6 bases). Germline assignment: CDR1 ENHRY and CDR2 SYGVKD. There are 15 residues in the CDR3. CDR3 residues: CAISGGQSQADTQYF. CDR3 bases: TGTGCTATCAGTGGCGGACAGTCACAAGCAGATACGCAGTATTTT.